This TCR beta chain was identified in a study of T cell changes during pregnancy in multiple sclerosis. V lost 3 bases, J lost 4 bases, and 3 bases lay in between. Looked up from germline, CDR1 is SQVTM and CDR2 is ANQGSEA. The CDR3 sequence is 11 residues long. This clone showed up just once. Assay used: immunoSEQ multiplex PCR; TCRdb lists only in-frame clones, some missing. The sample includes 58,000 or so clones, about nine tenths seen only once; the top ten take 0.38%. The material sequenced was CD4+ T cells from peripheral blood mononuclear cells, taken in the third trimester of pregnancy. The chain has TRBV29-1 and TRBJ1-4; no reliable D call. The TCR sequence derives from a female donor with multiple sclerosis, enrolled in a pregnancy study. The CDR3: CSVDNNEKLFF. The CDR3 nucleotides read TGCAGCGTTGACAATAATGAAAAACTGTTTTTT.